The 7 T cell receptor beta chains below were found in one sample sequenced in a study of T cell responses to AZD1222 COVID-19 vaccine. Clones were read by immunoSEQ multiplex PCR, and TCRdb kept only the in-frame ones, dropping some. The table lists 210,000 or so clones, roughly 91% of them singletons. The source was peripheral blood, collected on day 0 of MenACWY control vaccination. These receptors were collected from an adult in good health.

The V call is TRBV5-5, the J call TRBJ2-7, with D perhaps assigned TRBD1 or TRBD2 (6 bases each). This CDR3 comprises 14 residues. Trimming left V 3 bases short and J 3 bases short, with 13 bases between. The germline CDR1 and CDR2 sequences are SGHKS and YYEKEE (reference sequence). The CDR3 nucleotides read TGTGCCAGCAGCTGGGGGGCCGGTTTCTACGAGCAGTACTTC. Translation gives CASSWGAGFYEQYF.

V usage is TRBV6-5 and J usage is TRBJ1-1; no clear D gene. V was clipped by 8 bases and J by 7 bases, with 14 bases between them. The CDR3 is 12 amino acids. Looked up from germline, CDR1 is MNHEY and CDR2 is SVGAGI. The CDR3 DNA reads as TGTGCCAGCCATCGGGATATCAGTGAAGCTTTCTTT. It encodes CASHRDISEAFF.

This chain joins TRBV5-6 and TRBJ1-5; D is unclear. The CDR3 has 15 amino acids. Germline V gives CDR1 SGHDT, CDR2 YYEEEE. The germline V and J ends were trimmed by 0 bases and 6 bases, with 13 bases remaining between them. The CDR3: CASSLGHGPFQPQHF. As DNA, the CDR3 is TGTGCCAGCAGCTTGGGACACGGCCCCTTTCAGCCCCAGCATTTT.

The chain links TRBV5-4 to TRBJ2-1; TRBD2 matches 15 bases. The CDR3 has 18 amino acids. The germline gives CDR1 SGHNT, CDR2 YYREEE (reference sequence). J was trimmed by 4 bases and V by 4 bases; bases with no gene match: 9. The CDR3 bases are TGTGCCAGCAGCAGGGCCGGGACTAGCGGGGGGATATACAATGAGCAGTTCTTC. Protein: CASSRAGTSGGIYNEQFF. Together with reference TRBV5-4 and TRBJ2-1, the CDR3 gives the full variable domain: ETGVTQSPTHLIKTRGQQVTLRCSSQSGHNTVSWYQQALGQGPQFIFQYYREEENGRGNFPPRFSGLQFPNYSSELNVNALELDDSALYLCASSRAGTSGGIYNEQFFGPGTRLTVL.

V is TRBV11-2 and J is TRBJ2-2; 9 bases are a match to TRBD1. Germline lookup yields CDR1 SGHAT and CDR2 FQNNGV. V lost 6 bases and J lost 2; bases outside the gene matches: 4. This CDR3 contains 15 residues. CDR3 coding DNA: TGTGCCAGCAGGAACACAGGGGGCAACACCGGGGAGCTGTTTTTT. It yields the protein CASRNTGGNTGELFF.

This rearrangement joins TRBV6-2 or TRBV6-3 to TRBJ2-1; D gene unclear. Germline V gene sequence: CDR1 MNHEY, CDR2 SVGEGT. V was cut by 1 base and J by 0 bases, with 1 base left in between. The CDR3 sequence is 13 residues long. The CDR3 loop is CASSYYSYNEQFF. In nucleotides, the CDR3 is TGTGCCAGCAGTTACTACTCCTACAATGAGCAGTTCTTC.

The V call is TRBV4-3, the J call TRBJ2-2, with TRBD1 matching over 7 bases. The CDR3 contains 16 residues. The germline gives CDR1 LGHNA, CDR2 YSLEER. Trimming took 0 bases from V and 5 from J; bases not matched to a gene: 6. The CDR3 nucleotides are TGCGCCAGCAGCCAAGATTTGGCCAGGGGGACCGGGGAGCTGTTTTTT. Its translation: CASSQDLARGTGELFF.